These 23 T cell receptor beta chains came from one sample sequenced in a study of OX40 agonist ivuxolimab in advanced cancers. The table came from immunoSEQ multiplex PCR; TCRdb's copy has only in-frame clones and leaves some out. The sample records 55,000 to 70,000 clones, 75% to 90% being singletons. Sequenced here: CD4+ or CD8+ T cells sorted from blood, sampled in a trial of the OX40 agonist ivuxolimab. The receptors shown here come from an adult with an advanced solid tumor such as melanoma, head and neck, liver or kidney cancer.

The chain links TRBV13 to TRBJ2-1; 10 nucleotides line up with TRBD2. The germline V gene encodes CDR1 PRHDT and CDR2 FYEKMQ (reference sequence). Germline trimming cut 5 bases from V and 8 bases from J; bases unmatched to any gene: 15. The CDR3 loop spans 17 amino acids. In nucleotides, the CDR3 is TGTGCCAGCAGCCCCCCCGGCGCTAGCGGGAGTCCCGATGAGCAGTTCTTC. It is translated as CASSPPGASGSPDEQFF.

The chain employs TRBV28 and TRBJ1-3; a possible D gene is TRBD1 (5 bases). The CDR3 has 16 residues. In germline, CDR1 is MDHEN, CDR2 SYDVKM. Trimming took 7 bases from V and 0 from J, leaving 16 bases between them. This CDR3 reads CASKSPGQSSGNTIYF. The CDR3 bases are TGTGCCAGCAAGTCTCCAGGGCAAAGCTCTGGAAACACCATATATTTT.

The V and J genes are TRBV28 and TRBJ1-5, with unresolved D. Germline-derived CDR1 and CDR2 are MDHEN and SYDVKM. The V gene lost 3 bases and the J gene lost 3 bases, with 3 bases spanning the gap. The length of the CDR3 is 12 residues. CDR3 residues: CASSLYNQPQHF. CDR3 nucleotide sequence: TGTGCCAGCAGTTTGTACAATCAGCCCCAGCATTTT.

The V gene is TRBV19, the J gene TRBJ2-2; 10 nucleotides line up with TRBD1. V lost 5 bases, J lost 7 bases, and 13 bases stayed unmatched. CDR1 is LNHDA and CDR2 is SQIVND in the germline V gene (reference sequence). The CDR3 is 17 amino acids. The CDR3 DNA reads as TGTGCCAGTAGTTATCGTGGCGGGACAGGGGCTGGCGGGGAGCTGTTTTTT. Amino acid sequence: CASSYRGGTGAGGELFF. The full variable domain, its missing parts supplied by reference TRBV19 and TRBJ2-2, is DGGITQSPKYLFRKEGQNVTLSCEQNLNHDAMYWYRQDPGQGLRLIYYSQIVNDFQKGDIAEGYSVSREKKESFPLTVTSAQKNPTAFYLCASSYRGGTGAGGELFFGEGSRLTVL.

The rearrangement joins TRBV10-2 to TRBJ2-3, with TRBD1 identical over 7 bases. With 3 bases clipped from V and 4 bases from J, the junction kept 10 bases outside the gene matches. The CDR3 extends over 16 amino acids. In germline, CDR1 is WSHSY, CDR2 SAAADI. For the CDR3, the DNA is TGCGCCAGCAGTGATGCGGCTAGTAGGGGGCCAGATACGCAGTATTTT. Translating it yields CASSDAASRGPDTQYF.

The chain recombines TRBV5-4 with TRBJ2-1; TRBD2 aligns across 9 bases. Germline lookup yields CDR1 SGHNT and CDR2 YYREEE (reference sequence). The CDR3 has 16 amino acids. After removal of 0 bases from V and 7 bases from J, the junction contained 8 bases not matched to a gene. CDR3 loop: CASSLEGLLAGNEQFF. The DNA of the CDR3 is TGTGCCAGCAGCTTGGAGGGGCTCCTAGCGGGGAATGAGCAGTTCTTC.

The chain is built from TRBV6-5 and TRBJ1-5; 7 bases align to TRBD1. The CDR3 runs 13 residues. Germline loops: CDR1 MNHEY, CDR2 SVGAGI. Trimming cost V 1 base and J 7 bases; bases outside gene matches: 1. The CDR3: CASSYYRGQPQHF. Here the CDR3 DNA reads TGTGCCAGCAGTTACTACAGGGGCCAGCCCCAGCATTTT.

The gene calls are TRBV27 and TRBJ1-6; D might be TRBD1 (6 bases). The ends were cut back, 3 bases at V and 7 bases at J, with 10 bases in the middle. The CDR3 contains 14 residues. Germline V gene data show CDR1 as MNHEY and CDR2 as SMNVEV (reference sequence). The CDR3 bases are TGTGCCAGCAGTTTGGTTCAGGGGAATTCACCCCTCCACTTT. Encoded protein: CASSLVQGNSPLHF.

The chain has TRBV6-1 and TRBJ2-1; a possible D gene is TRBD2 (5 bases). The germline V gene has CDR1 MNHNS and CDR2 SASEGT. The CDR3 runs 15 residues. Trimming took off 6 bases at V and 1 base at J, with 13 bases between the two ends. CDR3 coding DNA: TGTGCCAGCAGGGGCCTAGCCGATTCCTACAATGAGCAGTTCTTC. Residues: CASRGLADSYNEQFF.

DNA of the CDR3: TGTGCCAGCAGTAACTGGGCCTCGGGCTCTGGGGCCAACGTCCTGACTTTC. Amino acid sequence: CASSNWASGSGANVLTF. The genes are TRBV25-1 and TRBJ2-6; D is unclear. Trimming left V 5 bases short and J 0 bases short, with 14 bases between. There are 17 residues in the CDR3. Germline CDR1 MGHDK, CDR2 SYGVNS. Supplemented by reference TRBV25-1 and TRBJ2-6, the full variable domain reads EADIYQTPRYLVIGTGKKITLECSQTMGHDKMYWYQQDPGMELHLIHYSYGVNSTEKGDLSSESTVSRIRTEHFPLTLESARPSHTSQYLCASSNWASGSGANVLTFGAGSRLTVL.

The V gene is TRBV7-9, the J gene TRBJ1-2; D uncertain. The germline gives CDR1 SEHNR, CDR2 FQNEAQ (reference sequence). Trimming pared 2 bases from V and 5 bases from J, leaving 6 bases between. There are 12 residues in the CDR3. CDR3 DNA sequence: TGTGCCAGCAGCTTAAACAGTTATGGCTACACCTTC. Translated: CASSLNSYGYTF.

This clone was picked up a small number of times. The CDR3 protein is CASKPPTGAYGYTF. The CDR3 DNA reads TGCGCCAGCAAACCCCCGACAGGGGCCTATGGCTACACCTTC. The genes are TRBV5-1 and TRBJ1-2; 8 nucleotides agree with TRBD1. This CDR3 region has 14 residues. V gave up 6 bases and J gave up 4 bases; unmatched junction bases: 8. Germline V CDR1 and CDR2: SGHRS, YFSETQ.

CDR3 in DNA: TGTGCCAGCAGCTCCGGACAGGGGGCAAGAGTTTACAATGAGCAGTTCTTC. Its translation is CASSSGQGARVYNEQFF. The J gene is TRBJ2-1, the V gene TRBV7-2; TRBD1 agrees at 11 bases. Unmatched junction bases numbered 9, after V lost 4 bases and J lost 4 bases. The CDR3 runs 17 residues. Germline V gives CDR1 SGHTA, CDR2 FQGNSA.

The rearrangement links TRBV9 to TRBJ2-3, with D unclear. V lost 3 bases and J lost 6, with 11 bases in between. Germline CDR1 and CDR2: SGDLS and YYNGEE. The CDR3 is made up of 13 amino acids. CDR3 coding DNA: TGTGCCAGCAGCGCCTACGGCTGGGATACGCAGTATTTT. Translated: CASSAYGWDTQYF.

This chain links TRBV6-5 with TRBJ2-3, with a tentative D call TRBD2 (6 bases). CDR3 length equals 15 residues. The V end was cut by 0 bases, the J end by 6 bases, with 13 bases between. CDR1 and CDR2 from the germline V gene are MNHEY and SVGAGI. The CDR3 nucleotides read TGTGCCAGCAGTTACTCGGGACTGAGGGAGGATACGCAGTATTTT. It specifies CASSYSGLREDTQYF.

The sample holds a few counts of this clone. The chain couples TRBV6-1 to TRBJ1-2; 8 nucleotides match TRBD1. V lost 5 bases and J lost 8; bases outside the gene matches: 7. The V gene's germline CDR1 is MNHNS and CDR2 SASEGT. The CDR3 covers 13 residues. Here the CDR3 reads CASSKDRVGGYTF. The CDR3 DNA sequence: TGTGCCAGCAGTAAGGACAGGGTTGGAGGCTACACCTTC.

This chain joins TRBV2 and TRBJ2-5; D might be TRBD2 (5 bases). V was pared by 5 bases and J by 5 bases, with 12 bases between. CDR3 length: 13 amino acids. Germline lookup yields CDR1 SNHLY and CDR2 FYNNEI. The CDR3 sequence is CASSRTPEETQYF. The CDR3 nucleotides read TGTGCCAGCAGTAGGACTCCCGAGGAGACCCAGTACTTC.

The chain combines TRBV19 with TRBJ2-4, with D possibly matching TRBD2 (6 bases). The CDR3 covers 16 residues. V dropped 2 bases and J dropped 1 base, with 12 bases sitting between them. Germline assignment: CDR1 LNHDA and CDR2 SQIVND (reference sequence). CDR3: CASSIHRGMAKNIQYF. DNA of the CDR3: TGTGCCAGTAGTATACATCGGGGGATGGCCAAAAACATTCAGTACTTC.

The J gene is TRBJ2-3, the V gene TRBV2; unclear D gene. V lost 8 bases and J lost 2, with 14 bases in between. From germline, CDR1 is SNHLY and CDR2 FYNNEI. This CDR3 is 14 amino acids long. CDR3 loop: CASGDTTVTDTQYF. The CDR3 DNA reads TGTGCCAGCGGAGATACCACGGTCACAGATACGCAGTATTTT.

The chain links TRBV5-4 to TRBJ2-1, with a possible D match to TRBD2 (6 bases). The CDR3 contains 15 residues. The V end was cut by 1 base, the J end by 10 bases, with 18 bases between. Per the germline V gene, CDR1 is SGHNT and CDR2 is YYREEE (reference sequence). Here the CDR3 reads CASSLRREVRGEQFF. The CDR3 coding sequence is TGTGCCAGCAGCTTGCGGCGAGAAGTACGGGGGGAGCAGTTCTTC.

CDR3 DNA sequence: TGTGCCAGCGCTACTAACTCTAACACCGGGGAGCTGTTTTTT. Protein sequence: CASATNSNTGELFF. The V and J genes are TRBV21-1 and TRBJ2-2; TRBD2 is taken as the D call from the table, unchecked against the DNA. TRBV21-1 has pseudogene status. This CDR3 is 14 amino acids long.

This chain connects TRBV18 to TRBJ2-3, with 9 bases that match TRBD1. V shed 0 bases, J shed 0 bases, and the junction held 1 base outside the gene matches. The CDR3 has 16 amino acids. Germline CDR1 is KGHSH and CDR2 is LQKENI. The CDR3 spells CASSPPTGGSTDTQYF. In nucleotides, the CDR3 is TGTGCCAGCTCACCACCGACAGGGGGAAGCACAGATACGCAGTATTTT.

This clone appeared once. The V call is TRBV6-4, the J call TRBJ1-1; possible D gene TRBD1, 5 bases. Germline CDR1 and CDR2: MRHNA and SNTAGT. The CDR3 has 16 residues. Trimming cost V 2 bases and J 1 base, with 14 bases left between them. Written as DNA, the CDR3 is TGTGCCAGCAGTGACCAACCAGGGCCGGGGAACACTGAAGCTTTCTTT. This sequence encodes CASSDQPGPGNTEAFF.